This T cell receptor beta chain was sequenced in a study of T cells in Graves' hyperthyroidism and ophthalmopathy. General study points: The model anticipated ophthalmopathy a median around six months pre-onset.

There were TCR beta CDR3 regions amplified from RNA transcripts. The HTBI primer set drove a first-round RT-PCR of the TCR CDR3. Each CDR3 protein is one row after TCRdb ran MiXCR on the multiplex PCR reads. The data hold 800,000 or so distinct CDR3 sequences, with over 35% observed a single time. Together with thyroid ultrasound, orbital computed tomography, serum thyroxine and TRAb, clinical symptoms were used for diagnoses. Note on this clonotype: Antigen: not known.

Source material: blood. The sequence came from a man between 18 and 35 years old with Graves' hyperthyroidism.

DNA of the CDR3: TGTGCCAGCAGTGGGGACAGCGGCGAGAACACTGAAGCTTTCTTT. It translates to CASSGDSGENTEAFF. The rearrangement joins TRBV2 to TRBJ1-1; TRBD1 matches 7 bases. The CDR3 consists of 15 residues. Germline-derived CDR1 and CDR2 are SNHLY and FYNNEI. Trimming cost V 4 bases and J 1 base; bases outside gene matches: 6. Full variable domain (remainder filled in from reference TRBV2 and TRBJ1-1): EPEVTQTPSHQVTQMGQEVILRCVPISNHLYFYWYRQILGQKVEFLVSFYNNEISEKSEIFDDQFSVERPDGSNFTLKIRSTKLEDSAMYFCASSGDSGENTEAFFGQGTRLTVV.